The 4 T cell receptor beta chains below were found in one sample sequenced in a study of blood T cell repertoires in COVID-19. The table came from immunoSEQ multiplex PCR; TCRdb's copy has only in-frame clones and leaves some out. The sample has a few hundred thousand clones, roughly 86% seen once. The sample comprised PBMCs or T cells enriched from blood (not recorded which). The receptors were sampled from a man aged 40-50 years in a cohort exposed to, infected with or recovered from COVID-19 (not recorded which).

As DNA, the CDR3 is TGTGCCAGCTCACTAGGACAGGGGGAATTGAGGAGTGGCTACACCTTC. Its translation is CASSLGQGELRSGYTF. V is TRBV18 and J is TRBJ1-2; 10 bases align to TRBD1. The V segment lost 4 bases and the J segment 7 bases; nucleotides outside the gene matches: 12. This CDR3 is 16 amino acids long. CDR1 is KGHSH and CDR2 is LQKENI in the germline V gene.

This clone has only a few counts. The CDR3 region is CASSRRDSKLEKLFF. CDR3 DNA: TGTGCCAGCAGCCGCCGGGACAGCAAACTTGAAAAACTGTTTTTT. The genes are TRBV14 and TRBJ1-4; 7 positions match TRBD1. CDR1 and CDR2 (germline): SGHDN, FVKESK. Trimming at V came to 4 bases and at J to 7 bases, leaving 9 bases not matched to a gene. The CDR3 sequence is 15 residues long.

By share, this clone counts as medium-sized. The V call is TRBV11-3, the J call TRBJ2-3, with 9 bases matching TRBD1. Per the germline V gene, CDR1 is SGHNT and CDR2 is YENEEA. V gave up 5 bases and J gave up 4 bases; unmatched junction bases: 10. The CDR3 consists of 16 residues. CDR3 coding DNA: TGTGCCAGCAGCCCGTCCGGGACAGGGTCCCCAGATACGCAGTATTTT. Protein product: CASSPSGTGSPDTQYF. The entire variable domain, with the rest obtained from reference TRBV11-3 and TRBJ2-3, is as follows: EAGVVQSPRYKIIEKKQPVAFWCNPISGHNTLYWYLQNLGQGPELLIRYENEEAVDDSQLPKDRFSAERLKGVDSTLKIQPAELGDSAVYLCASSPSGTGSPDTQYFGPGTRLTVL.

This rearrangement joins TRBV29-1 to TRBJ1-4; D is uncertain. There are 11 residues in the CDR3. Germline V lookup: CDR1 SQVTM, CDR2 ANQGSEA. V gave up 8 bases and J gave up 7 bases, with 11 bases separating them. The DNA for the CDR3 is TGCAGCACCCGGTTACTTGAAAAACTGTTTTTT. Its translation is CSTRLLEKLFF.